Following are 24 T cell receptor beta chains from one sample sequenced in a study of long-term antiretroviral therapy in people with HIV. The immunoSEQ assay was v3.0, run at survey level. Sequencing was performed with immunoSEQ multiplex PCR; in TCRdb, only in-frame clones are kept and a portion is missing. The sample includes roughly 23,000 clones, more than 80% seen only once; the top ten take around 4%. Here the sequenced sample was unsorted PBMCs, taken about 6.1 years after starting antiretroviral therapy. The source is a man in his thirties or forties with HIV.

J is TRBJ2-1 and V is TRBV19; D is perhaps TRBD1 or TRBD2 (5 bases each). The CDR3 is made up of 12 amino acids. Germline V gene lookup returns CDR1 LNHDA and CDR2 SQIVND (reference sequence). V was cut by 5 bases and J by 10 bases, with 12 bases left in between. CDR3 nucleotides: TGTGCCAGTAGTGGGGACCTTGTAGAGCAGTTCTTC. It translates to CASSGDLVEQFF. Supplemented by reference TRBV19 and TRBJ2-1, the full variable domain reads DGGITQSPKYLFRKEGQNVTLSCEQNLNHDAMYWYRQDPGQGLRLIYYSQIVNDFQKGDIAEGYSVSREKKESFPLTVTSAQKNPTAFYLCASSGDLVEQFFGPGTRLTVL.

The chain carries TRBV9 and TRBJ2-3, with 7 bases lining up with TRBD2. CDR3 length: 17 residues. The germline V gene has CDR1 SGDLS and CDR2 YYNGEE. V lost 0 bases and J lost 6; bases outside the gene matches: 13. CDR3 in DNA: TGTGCCAGCAGCGTAGAGGCTAGCGGTAGGGTAGAGGATACGCAGTATTTT. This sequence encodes CASSVEASGRVEDTQYF.

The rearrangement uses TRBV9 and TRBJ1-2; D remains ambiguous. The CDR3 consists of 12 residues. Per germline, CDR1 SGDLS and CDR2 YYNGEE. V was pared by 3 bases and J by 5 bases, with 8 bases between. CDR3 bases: TGTGCCAGCAGCGCAGCGGGTTATGGCTACACCTTC. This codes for CASSAAGYGYTF.

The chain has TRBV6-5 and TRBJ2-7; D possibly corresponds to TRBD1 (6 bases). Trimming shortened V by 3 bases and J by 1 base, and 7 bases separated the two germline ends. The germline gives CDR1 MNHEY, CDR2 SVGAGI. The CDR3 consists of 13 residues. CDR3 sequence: CASSYGQSYEQYF. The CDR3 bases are TGTGCCAGCAGTTATGGACAGTCCTACGAGCAGTACTTC.

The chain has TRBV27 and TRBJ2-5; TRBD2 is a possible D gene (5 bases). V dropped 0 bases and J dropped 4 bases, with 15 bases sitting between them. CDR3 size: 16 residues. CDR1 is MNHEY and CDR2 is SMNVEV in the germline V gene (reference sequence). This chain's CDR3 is CASSLSAGQVGETQYF. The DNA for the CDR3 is TGTGCCAGCAGTTTATCTGCGGGTCAAGTGGGAGAGACCCAGTACTTC.

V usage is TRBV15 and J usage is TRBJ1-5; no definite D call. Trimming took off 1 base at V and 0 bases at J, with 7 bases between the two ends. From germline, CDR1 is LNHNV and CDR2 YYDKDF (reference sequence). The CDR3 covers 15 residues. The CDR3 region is CATSRGEVSNQPQHF. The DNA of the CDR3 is TGTGCCACCAGCAGAGGGGAGGTTAGCAATCAGCCCCAGCATTTT.

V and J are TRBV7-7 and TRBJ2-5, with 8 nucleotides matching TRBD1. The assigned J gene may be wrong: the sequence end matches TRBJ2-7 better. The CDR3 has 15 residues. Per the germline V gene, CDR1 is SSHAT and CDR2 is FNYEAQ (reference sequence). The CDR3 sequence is CASSPGTGGTYEQYF. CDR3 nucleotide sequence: TGTGCCAGCAGCCCAGGGACAGGAGGTACCTACGAGCAGTACTTC.

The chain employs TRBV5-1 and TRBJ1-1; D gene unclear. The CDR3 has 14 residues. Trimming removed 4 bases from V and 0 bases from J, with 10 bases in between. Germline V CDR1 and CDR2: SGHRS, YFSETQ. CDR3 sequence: CASSADDLNTEAFF. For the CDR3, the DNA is TGCGCCAGCAGCGCCGACGACTTGAACACTGAAGCTTTCTTT.

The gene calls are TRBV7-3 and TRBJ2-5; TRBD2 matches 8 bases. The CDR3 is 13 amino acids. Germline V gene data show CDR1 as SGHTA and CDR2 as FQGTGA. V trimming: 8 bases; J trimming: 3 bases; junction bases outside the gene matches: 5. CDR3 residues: CASSHGGEETQYF. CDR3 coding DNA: TGTGCCAGCTCCCACGGGGGGGAAGAGACCCAGTACTTC.

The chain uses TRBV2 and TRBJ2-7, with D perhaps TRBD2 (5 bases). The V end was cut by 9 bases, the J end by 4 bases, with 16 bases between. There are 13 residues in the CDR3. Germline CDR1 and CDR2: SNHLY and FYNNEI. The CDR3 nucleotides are TGTGCCAGTATGGCAGGACTTGGTTACGAGCAGTACTTC. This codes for CASMAGLGYEQYF. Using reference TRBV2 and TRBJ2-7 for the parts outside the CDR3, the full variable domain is EPEVTQTPSHQVTQMGQEVILRCVPISNHLYFYWYRQILGQKVEFLVSFYNNEISEKSEIFDDQFSVERPDGSNFTLKIRSTKLEDSAMYFCASMAGLGYEQYFGPGTRLTVT.

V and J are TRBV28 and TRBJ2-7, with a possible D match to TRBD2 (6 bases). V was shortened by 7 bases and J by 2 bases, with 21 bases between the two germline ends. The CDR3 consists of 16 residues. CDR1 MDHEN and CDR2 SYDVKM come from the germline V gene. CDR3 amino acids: CASTTLWGETPYEQYF. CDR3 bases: TGTGCCAGCACCACCCTCTGGGGGGAGACCCCCTACGAGCAGTACTTC.

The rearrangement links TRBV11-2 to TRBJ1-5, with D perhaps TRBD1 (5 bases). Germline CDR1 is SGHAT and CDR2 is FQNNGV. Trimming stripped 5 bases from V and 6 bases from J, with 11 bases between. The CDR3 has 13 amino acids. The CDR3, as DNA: TGTGCCAGCAGCCCCGGGGCTGCTCAGCCCCAGCATTTT. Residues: CASSPGAAQPQHF.

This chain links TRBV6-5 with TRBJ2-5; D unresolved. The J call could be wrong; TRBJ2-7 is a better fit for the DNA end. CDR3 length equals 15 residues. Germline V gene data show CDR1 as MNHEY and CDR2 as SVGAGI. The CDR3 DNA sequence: TGTGCCAGCAGTTCCCCGTCTGTCGGGTCCTACGAGCAGTACTTC. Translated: CASSSPSVGSYEQYF.

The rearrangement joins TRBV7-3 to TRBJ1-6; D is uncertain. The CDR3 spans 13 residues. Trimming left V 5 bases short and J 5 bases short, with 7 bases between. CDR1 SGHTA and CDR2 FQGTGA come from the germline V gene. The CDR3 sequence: CASSNSNNSPLHF. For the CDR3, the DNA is TGTGCCAGCAGCAACTCAAATAATTCACCCCTCCACTTT.

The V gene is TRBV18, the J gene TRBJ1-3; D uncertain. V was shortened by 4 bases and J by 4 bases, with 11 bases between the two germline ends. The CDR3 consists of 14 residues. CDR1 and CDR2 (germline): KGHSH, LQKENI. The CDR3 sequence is CASSRDREGNTIYF. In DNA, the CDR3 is TGTGCCAGCTCACGGGATAGGGAAGGAAACACCATATATTTT.

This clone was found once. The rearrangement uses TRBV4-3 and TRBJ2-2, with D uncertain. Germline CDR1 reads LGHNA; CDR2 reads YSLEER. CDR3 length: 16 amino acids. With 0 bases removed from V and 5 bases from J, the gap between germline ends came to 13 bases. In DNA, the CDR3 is TGCGCCAGCAGCCAAGAGGTCACGTTGGGGACCGGGGAGCTGTTTTTT. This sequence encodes CASSQEVTLGTGELFF.

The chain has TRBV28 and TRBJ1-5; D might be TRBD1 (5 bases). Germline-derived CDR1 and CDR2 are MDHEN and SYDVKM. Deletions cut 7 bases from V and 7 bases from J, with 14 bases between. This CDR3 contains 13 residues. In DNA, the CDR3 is TGTGCCAGCACCGTACCAGGGTCCCAGCCCCAGCATTTT. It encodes CASTVPGSQPQHF. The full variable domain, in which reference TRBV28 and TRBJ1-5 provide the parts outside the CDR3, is DVKVTQSSRYLVKRTGEKVFLECVQDMDHENMFWYRQDPGLGLRLIYFSYDVKMKEKGDIPEGYSVSREKKERFSLILESASTNQTSMYLCASTVPGSQPQHFGDGTRLSIL.

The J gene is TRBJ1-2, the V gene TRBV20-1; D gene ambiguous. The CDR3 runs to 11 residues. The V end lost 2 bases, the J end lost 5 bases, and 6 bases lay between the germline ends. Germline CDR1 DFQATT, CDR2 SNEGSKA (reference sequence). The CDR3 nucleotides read TGCAGTGCTAGAATAGGGTATGGCTACACCTTC. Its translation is CSARIGYGYTF.

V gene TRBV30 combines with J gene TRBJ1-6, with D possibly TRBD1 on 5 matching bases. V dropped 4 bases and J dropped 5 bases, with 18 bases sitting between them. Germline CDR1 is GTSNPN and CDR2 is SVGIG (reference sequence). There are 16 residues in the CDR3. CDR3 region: CAWKDSSRGNNSPLHF. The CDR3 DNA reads TGTGCCTGGAAAGACTCGTCTAGGGGTAATAATTCACCCCTCCACTTT.

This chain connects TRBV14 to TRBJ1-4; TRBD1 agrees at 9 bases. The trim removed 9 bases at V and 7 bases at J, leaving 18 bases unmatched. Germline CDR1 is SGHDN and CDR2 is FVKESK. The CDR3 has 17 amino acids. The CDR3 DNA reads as TGTGCCAGAACCGGGGACAGGGTATTTACGCTTGGTGAAAAACTGTTTTTT. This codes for CARTGDRVFTLGEKLFF.

The DNA for the CDR3 is TGTGCCAGCAGGGACAATAGGGGATTCAATCAGCCCCAGCATTTT. Translated, it gives CASRDNRGFNQPQHF. The chain has TRBV2 and TRBJ1-5, with a weak D call TRBD1 (5 bases). Germline loops: CDR1 SNHLY, CDR2 FYNNEI. V lost 6 bases, J lost 3 bases, and 15 bases lay in between. This CDR3 has 15 amino acids.

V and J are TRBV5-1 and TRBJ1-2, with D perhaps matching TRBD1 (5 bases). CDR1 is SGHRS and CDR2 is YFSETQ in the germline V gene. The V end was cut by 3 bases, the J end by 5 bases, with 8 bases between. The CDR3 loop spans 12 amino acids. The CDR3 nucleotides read TGCGCCAGCAGCTCGGACACTTATGGCTACACCTTC. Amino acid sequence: CASSSDTYGYTF.

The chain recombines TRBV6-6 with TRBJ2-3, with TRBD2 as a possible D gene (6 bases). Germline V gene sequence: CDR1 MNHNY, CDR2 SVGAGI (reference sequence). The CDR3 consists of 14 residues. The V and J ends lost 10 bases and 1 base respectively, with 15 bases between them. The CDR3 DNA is TGTGCCATCGGGGCGCGGGGCGGCACAGATACGCAGTATTTT. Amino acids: CAIGARGGTDTQYF.

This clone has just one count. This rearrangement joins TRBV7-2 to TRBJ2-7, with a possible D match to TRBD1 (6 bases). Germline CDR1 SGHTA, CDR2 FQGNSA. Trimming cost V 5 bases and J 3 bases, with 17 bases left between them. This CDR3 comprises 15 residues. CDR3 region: CASSGSDSYGYEQYF. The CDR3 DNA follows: TGTGCCAGCAGCGGATCGGACAGTTACGGCTACGAGCAGTACTTC.